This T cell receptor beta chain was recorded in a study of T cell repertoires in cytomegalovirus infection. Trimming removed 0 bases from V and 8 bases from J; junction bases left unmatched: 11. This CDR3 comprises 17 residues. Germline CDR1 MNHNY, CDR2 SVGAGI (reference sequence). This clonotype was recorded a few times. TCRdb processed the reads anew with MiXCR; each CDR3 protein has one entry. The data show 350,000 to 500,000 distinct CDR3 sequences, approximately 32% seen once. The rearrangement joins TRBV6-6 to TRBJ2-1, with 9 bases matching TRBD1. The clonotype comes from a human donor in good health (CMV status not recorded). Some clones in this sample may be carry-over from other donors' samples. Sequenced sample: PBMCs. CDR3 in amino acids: CASSYSASRTGDDEQFF. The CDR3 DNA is TGTGCCAGCAGTTACTCGGCTTCGCGGACAGGGGACGATGAGCAGTTCTTC.